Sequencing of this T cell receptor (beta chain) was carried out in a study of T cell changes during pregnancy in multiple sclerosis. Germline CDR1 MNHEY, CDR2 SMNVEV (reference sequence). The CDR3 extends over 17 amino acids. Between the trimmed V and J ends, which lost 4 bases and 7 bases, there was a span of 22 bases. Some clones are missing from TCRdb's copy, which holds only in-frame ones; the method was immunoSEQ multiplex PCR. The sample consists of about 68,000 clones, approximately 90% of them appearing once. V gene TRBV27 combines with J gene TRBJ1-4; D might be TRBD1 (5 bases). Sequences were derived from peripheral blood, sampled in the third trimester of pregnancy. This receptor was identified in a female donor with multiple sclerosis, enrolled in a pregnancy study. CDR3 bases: TGTGCCAGCAGTTCCCAGCGCGGGACGGAGTTTGGTGAAAAACTGTTTTTT. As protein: CASSSQRGTEFGEKLFF.